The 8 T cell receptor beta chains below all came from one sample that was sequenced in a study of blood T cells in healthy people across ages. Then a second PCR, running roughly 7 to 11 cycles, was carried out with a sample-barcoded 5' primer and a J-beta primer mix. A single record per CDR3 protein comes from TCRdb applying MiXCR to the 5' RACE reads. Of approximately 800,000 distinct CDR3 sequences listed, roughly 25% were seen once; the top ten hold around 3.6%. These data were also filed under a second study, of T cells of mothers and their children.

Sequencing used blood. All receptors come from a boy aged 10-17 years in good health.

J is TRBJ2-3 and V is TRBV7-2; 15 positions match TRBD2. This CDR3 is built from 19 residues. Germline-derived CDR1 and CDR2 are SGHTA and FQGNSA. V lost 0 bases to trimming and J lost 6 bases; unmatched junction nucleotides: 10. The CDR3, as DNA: TGTGCCAGCAGCTTAGCGCAGGGACTAGCGGGAGGCCATGCGGATACGCAGTATTTT. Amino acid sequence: CASSLAQGLAGGHADTQYF.

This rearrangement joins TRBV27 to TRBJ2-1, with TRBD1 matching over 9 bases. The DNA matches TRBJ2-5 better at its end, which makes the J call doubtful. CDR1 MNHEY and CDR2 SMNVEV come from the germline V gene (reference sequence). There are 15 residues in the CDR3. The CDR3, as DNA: TGTGCCAGCAGTTCATCACAGGGGGCGGAGGAGACCCAGTACTTC. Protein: CASSSSQGAEETQYF.

The CDR3 region has the DNA TGTGCCAGCACCGAGACAGGGGGGACGTTCGGATATGGCTACACCTTC. Translation: CASTETGGTFGYGYTF. The V gene is TRBV6-2 or TRBV6-3, the J gene TRBJ1-2, with 9 bases lining up with TRBD1. The CDR3 is 16 residues long. V trimming: 7 bases; J trimming: 5 bases; junction bases outside the gene matches: 14. Per the germline V gene, CDR1 is MNHEY and CDR2 is SVGEGT.

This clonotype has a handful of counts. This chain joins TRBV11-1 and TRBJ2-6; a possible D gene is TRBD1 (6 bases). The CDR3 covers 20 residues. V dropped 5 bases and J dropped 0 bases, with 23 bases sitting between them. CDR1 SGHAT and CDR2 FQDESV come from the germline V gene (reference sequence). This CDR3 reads CASSIFRTRQDRSGANVLTF. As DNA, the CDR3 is TGTGCCAGCAGCATATTTCGCACCAGACAGGACCGCTCTGGGGCCAACGTCCTGACTTTC. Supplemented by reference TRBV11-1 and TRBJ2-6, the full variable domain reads EAEVAQSPRYKITEKSQAVAFWCDPISGHATLYWYRQILGQGPELLVQFQDESVVDDSQLPKDRFSAERLKGVDSTLKIQPAELGDSAMYLCASSIFRTRQDRSGANVLTFGAGSRLTVL.

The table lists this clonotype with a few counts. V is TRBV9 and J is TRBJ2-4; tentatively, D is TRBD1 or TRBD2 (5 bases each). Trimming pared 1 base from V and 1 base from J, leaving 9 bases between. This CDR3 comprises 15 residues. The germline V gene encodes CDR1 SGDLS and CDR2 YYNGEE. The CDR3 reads CASSVYGDAKNIQYF. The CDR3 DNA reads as TGTGCCAGCAGCGTATATGGGGACGCCAAAAACATTCAGTACTTC. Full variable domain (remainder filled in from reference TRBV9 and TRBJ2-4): DSGVTQTPKHLITATGQRVTLRCSPRSGDLSVYWYQQSLDQGLQFLIQYYNGEERAKGNILERFSAQQFPDLHSELNLSSLELGDSALYFCASSVYGDAKNIQYFGAGTRLSVL.

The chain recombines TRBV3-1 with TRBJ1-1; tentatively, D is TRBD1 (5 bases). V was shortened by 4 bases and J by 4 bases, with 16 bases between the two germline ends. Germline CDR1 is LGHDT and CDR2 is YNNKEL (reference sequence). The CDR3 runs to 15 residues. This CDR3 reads CASSPQGPGGTEAFF. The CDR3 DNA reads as TGTGCCAGCAGCCCGCAAGGGCCCGGGGGCACTGAAGCTTTCTTT.

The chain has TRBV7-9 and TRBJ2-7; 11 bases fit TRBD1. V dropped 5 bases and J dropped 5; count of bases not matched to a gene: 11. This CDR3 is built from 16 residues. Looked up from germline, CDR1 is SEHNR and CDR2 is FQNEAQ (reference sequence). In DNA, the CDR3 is TGTGCCAGCAGCCCGACCCCGGGACAGGGGGTAGACGAGCAGTACTTC. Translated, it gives CASSPTPGQGVDEQYF.

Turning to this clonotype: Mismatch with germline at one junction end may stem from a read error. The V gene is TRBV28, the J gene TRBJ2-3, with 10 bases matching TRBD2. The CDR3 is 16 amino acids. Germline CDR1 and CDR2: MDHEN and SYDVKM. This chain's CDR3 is CASSSRPSGSADTQYF. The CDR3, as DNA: TGTGCCAGTAGTTCCCGGCCTAGCGGGAGTGCAGATACGCAGTATTTT.